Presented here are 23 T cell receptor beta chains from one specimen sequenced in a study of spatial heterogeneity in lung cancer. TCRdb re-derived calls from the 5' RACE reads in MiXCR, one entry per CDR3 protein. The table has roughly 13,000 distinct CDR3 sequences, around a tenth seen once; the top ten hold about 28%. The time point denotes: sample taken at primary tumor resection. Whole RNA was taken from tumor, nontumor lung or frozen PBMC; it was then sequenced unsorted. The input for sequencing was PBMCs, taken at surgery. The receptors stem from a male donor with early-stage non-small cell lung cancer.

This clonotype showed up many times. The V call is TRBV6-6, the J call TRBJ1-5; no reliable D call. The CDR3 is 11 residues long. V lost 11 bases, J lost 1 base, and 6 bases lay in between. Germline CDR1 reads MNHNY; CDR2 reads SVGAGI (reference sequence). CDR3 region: CAAGSNQPQHF. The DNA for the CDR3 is TGTGCCGCAGGAAGCAATCAGCCCCAGCATTTT.

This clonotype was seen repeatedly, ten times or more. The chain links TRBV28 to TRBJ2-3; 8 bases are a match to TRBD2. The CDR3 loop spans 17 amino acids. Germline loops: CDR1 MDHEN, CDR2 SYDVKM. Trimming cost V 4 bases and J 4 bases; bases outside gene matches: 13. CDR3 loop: CASSSLAKAGEADTQYF. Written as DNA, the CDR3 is TGTGCCAGCAGTTCTCTGGCCAAAGCGGGAGAAGCAGATACGCAGTATTTT. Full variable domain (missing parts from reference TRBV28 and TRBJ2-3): DVKVTQSSRYLVKRTGEKVFLECVQDMDHENMFWYRQDPGLGLRLIYFSYDVKMKEKGDIPEGYSVSREKKERFSLILESASTNQTSMYLCASSSLAKAGEADTQYFGPGTRLTVL.

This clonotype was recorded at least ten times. The CDR3 region has the DNA TGTGCCACCCTGGACAGGGCGGACTATGGCTACACCTTC. Its protein product is CATLDRADYGYTF. The rearrangement joins TRBV28 to TRBJ1-2; 8 bases align to TRBD1. J lost 3 bases, V lost 10 bases, and 7 bases had no gene match. The CDR3 has 13 residues. Germline CDR1 MDHEN, CDR2 SYDVKM.

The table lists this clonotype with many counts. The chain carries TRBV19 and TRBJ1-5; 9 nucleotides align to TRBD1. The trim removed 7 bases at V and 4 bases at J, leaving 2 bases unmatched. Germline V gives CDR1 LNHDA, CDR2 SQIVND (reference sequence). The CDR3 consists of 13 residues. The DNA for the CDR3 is TGTGCCAGTAAGGGGACAGGGAATCAGCCCCAGCATTTT. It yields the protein CASKGTGNQPQHF.

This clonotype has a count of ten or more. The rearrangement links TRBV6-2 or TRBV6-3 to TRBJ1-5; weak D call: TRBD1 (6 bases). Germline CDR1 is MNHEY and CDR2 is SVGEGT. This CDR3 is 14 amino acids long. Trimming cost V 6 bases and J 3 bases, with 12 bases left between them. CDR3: CASSLTGTNQPQHF. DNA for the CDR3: TGTGCCAGCAGCCTAACAGGGACCAATCAGCCCCAGCATTTT.

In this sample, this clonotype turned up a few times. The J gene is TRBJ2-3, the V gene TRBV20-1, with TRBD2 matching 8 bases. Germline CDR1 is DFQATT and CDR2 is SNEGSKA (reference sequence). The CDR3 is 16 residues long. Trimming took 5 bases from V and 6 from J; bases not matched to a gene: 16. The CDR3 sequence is CSAQIHSSGRLDTQYF. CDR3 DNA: TGCAGTGCTCAGATCCACTCTAGCGGGCGTCTGGATACGCAGTATTTT.

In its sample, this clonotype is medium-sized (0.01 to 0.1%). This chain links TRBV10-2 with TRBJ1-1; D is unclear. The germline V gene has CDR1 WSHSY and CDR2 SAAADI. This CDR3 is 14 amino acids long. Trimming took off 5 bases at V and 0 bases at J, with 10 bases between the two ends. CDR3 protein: CASSLDGMNTEAFF. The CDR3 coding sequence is TGCGCCAGCAGTCTGGACGGTATGAACACTGAAGCTTTCTTT.

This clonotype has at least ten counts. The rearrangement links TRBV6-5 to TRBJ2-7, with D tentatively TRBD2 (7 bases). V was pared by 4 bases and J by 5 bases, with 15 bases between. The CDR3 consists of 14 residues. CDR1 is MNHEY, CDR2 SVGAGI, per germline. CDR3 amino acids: CASSSGTGRDEQYF. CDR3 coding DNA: TGTGCCAGCAGTTCTGGCACAGGGAGGGACGAGCAGTACTTC.

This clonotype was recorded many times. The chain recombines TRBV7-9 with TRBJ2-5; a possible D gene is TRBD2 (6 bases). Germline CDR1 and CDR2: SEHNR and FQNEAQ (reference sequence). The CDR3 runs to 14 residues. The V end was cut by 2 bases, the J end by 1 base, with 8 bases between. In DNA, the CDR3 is TGTGCCAGCAGCTTAAGGCGGGGCCAAGAGACCCAGTACTTC. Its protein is CASSLRRGQETQYF.

CDR3 sequence (DNA): TGTGCCAGTAAGAGCTTCCCTGGAAACACCATATATTTT. This sequence encodes CASKSFPGNTIYF. The chain joins TRBV19 to TRBJ1-3; D call uncertain. The CDR3 sequence is 13 residues long. V lost 7 bases and J lost 2, with 9 bases in between. CDR1 is LNHDA and CDR2 is SQIVND in the germline V gene (reference sequence).

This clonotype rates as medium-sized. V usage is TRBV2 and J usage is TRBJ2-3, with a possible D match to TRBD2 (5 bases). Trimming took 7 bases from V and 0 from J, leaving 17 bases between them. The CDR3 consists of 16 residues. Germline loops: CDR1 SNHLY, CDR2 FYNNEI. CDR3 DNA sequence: TGTGCCAGCACCCCCGGGAATCGACGGAGCACAGATACGCAGTATTTT. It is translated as CASTPGNRRSTDTQYF.

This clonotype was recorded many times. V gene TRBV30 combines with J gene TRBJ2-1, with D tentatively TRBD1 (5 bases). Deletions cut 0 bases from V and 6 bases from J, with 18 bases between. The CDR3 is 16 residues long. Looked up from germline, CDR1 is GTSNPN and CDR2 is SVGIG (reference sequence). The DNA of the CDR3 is TGTGCCTGGAGTGTACCTGGACATATGGAAGGCAATGAGCAGTTCTTC. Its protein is CAWSVPGHMEGNEQFF.

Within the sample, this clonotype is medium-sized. CDR3 coding DNA: TGCGCCAGCGGGACAGCCTACGAGCAGTACTTC. This sequence encodes CASGTAYEQYF. The chain combines TRBV5-1 with TRBJ2-7, with 7 bases that match TRBD1. Germline CDR1 reads SGHRS; CDR2 reads YFSETQ. The CDR3 spans 11 residues. After removal of 7 bases from V and 2 bases from J, the junction contained 0 bases not matched to a gene.

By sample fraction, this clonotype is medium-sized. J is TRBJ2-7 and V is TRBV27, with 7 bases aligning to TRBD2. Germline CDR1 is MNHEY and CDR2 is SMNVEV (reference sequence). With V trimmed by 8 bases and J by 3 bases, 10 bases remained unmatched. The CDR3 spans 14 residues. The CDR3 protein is CASCPAAGVYEQYF. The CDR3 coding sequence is TGTGCCAGCTGCCCCGCCGCGGGGGTCTACGAGCAGTACTTC.

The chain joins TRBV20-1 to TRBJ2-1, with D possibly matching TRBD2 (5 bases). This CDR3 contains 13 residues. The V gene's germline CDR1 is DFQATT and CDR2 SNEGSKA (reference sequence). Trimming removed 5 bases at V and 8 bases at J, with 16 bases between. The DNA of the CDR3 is TGCAGTGCTTCGGGTAGCGAACGGTATGAGCAGTTCTTC. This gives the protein CSASGSERYEQFF.

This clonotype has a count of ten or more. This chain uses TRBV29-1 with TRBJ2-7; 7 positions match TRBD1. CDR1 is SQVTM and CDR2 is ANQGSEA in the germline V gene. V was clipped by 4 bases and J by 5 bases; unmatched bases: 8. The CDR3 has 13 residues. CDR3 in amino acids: CSVALTGRHEQYF. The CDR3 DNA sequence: TGCAGCGTTGCCCTGACAGGGCGCCACGAGCAGTACTTC.

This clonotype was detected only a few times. In nucleotides, the CDR3 is TGCAGCGTTGATGGGCTAGCGGGGAGCACAGATACGCAGTATTTT. Translation gives CSVDGLAGSTDTQYF. V is TRBV29-1 and J is TRBJ2-3; 9 bases fit TRBD2. This CDR3 is 15 amino acids long. Unmatched junction bases numbered 4, after V lost 3 bases and J lost 0 bases. Germline values: CDR1 SQVTM, CDR2 ANQGSEA.

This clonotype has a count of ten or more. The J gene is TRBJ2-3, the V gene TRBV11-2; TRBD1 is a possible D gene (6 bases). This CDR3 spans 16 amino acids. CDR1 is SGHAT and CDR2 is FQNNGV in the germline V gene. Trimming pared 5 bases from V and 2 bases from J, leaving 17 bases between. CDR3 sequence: CASSLTPTGTTDTQYF. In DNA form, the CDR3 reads TGTGCCAGCAGCCTAACCCCAACAGGGACCACAGATACGCAGTATTTT.

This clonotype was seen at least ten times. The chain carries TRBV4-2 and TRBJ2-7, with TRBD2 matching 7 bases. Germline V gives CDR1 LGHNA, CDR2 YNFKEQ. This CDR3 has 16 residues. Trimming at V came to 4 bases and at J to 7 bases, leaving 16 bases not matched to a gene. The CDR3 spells CASSPRGGRGSSEQYF. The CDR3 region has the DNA TGTGCCAGCAGCCCAAGGGGCGGGAGAGGATCGAGTGAGCAGTACTTC.

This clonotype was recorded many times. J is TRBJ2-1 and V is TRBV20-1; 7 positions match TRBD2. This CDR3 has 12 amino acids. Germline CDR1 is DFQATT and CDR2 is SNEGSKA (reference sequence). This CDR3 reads CRAERDHNEQFF. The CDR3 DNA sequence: TGCAGGGCCGAGCGGGACCACAATGAGCAGTTCTTC.

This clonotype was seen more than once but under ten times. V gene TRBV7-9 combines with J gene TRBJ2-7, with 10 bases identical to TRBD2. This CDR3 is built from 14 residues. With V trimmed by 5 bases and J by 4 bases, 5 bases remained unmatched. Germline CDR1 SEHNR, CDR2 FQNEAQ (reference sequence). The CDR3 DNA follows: TGTGCCAGCAGCCCCCCTAGCGGGAGTTACGAGCAGTACTTC. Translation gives CASSPPSGSYEQYF. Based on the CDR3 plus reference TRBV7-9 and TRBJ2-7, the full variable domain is DTGVSQNPRHKITKRGQNVTFRCDPISEHNRLYWYRQTLGQGPEFLTYFQNEAQLEKSRLLSDRFSAERPKGSFSTLEIQRTEQGDSAMYLCASSPPSGSYEQYFGPGTRLTVT.

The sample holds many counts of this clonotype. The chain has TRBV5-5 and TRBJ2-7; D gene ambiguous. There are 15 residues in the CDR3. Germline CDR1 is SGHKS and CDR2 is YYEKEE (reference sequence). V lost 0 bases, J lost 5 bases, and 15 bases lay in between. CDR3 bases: TGTGCCAGCAGCTTGGAGATCTTTATCTTGGACGAGCAGTACTTC. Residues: CASSLEIFILDEQYF.

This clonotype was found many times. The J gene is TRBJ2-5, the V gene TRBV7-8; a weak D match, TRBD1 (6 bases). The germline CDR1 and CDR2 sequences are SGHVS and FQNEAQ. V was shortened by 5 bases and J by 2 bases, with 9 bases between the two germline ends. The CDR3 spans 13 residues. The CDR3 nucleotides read TGTGCCAGCAGCCGAGACAGGCAAGAGACCCAGTACTTC. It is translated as CASSRDRQETQYF. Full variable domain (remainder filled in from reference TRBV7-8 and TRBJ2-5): GAGVSQSPRYKVAKRGQDVALRCDPISGHVSLFWYQQALGQGPEFLTYFQNEAQLDKSGLPSDRFFAERPEGSVSTLKIQRTQQEDSAVYLCASSRDRQETQYFGPGTRLLVL.